What follows is one T cell receptor (beta chain) and its context. It has no known antigen specificity. No quality values exist for individual bases; no much larger clone is one base distant. These data are taken from a study of shared clonotypes between healthy human individuals (TCRdb year 2020). In terms of the full investigation: A couple of women and a few men aged 18 to 49 years were included in the cohort. Per donor, leukapheresis produced somewhere between about 0.94 and 9.5 billion PBMCs. Per donor, three plates each were used for CD4 naive and CD4 memory, two for CD8 naive, and one for CD8 memory. To increase sequencing depth and limit assay-specific biases, different laboratories used diverse techniques to prepare libraries and sequence TCR repertoires. To estimate repertoire size and how much clonotypes are shared between individuals, the study performed deep sequencing of blood TCR repertoires from roughly five healthy adults.

The donors were healthy, HIV-negative adults with no recently reported acute infections or vaccinations. Every donor was a Caucasian adult residing in Nashville, Tennessee, USA. CD4+ T cells were enriched by magnetic negative selection; naive cells were then positively selected on CD45RA, and the negative fraction formed the memory subset. After blood collection by leukapheresis, PBMCs were isolated using Ficoll-Histopaque density gradient centrifugation and then cryopreserved in the vapor phase of liquid nitrogen. Analytical flow cytometry was used to check the purity and quantity of every magnetically sorted T cell population. From each sorted fraction, genomic DNA was isolated and quantified by UV absorbance on a Nanodrop 2000c. Using the deep immunoSEQ assay, TCR CDR3 regions were amplified from genomic DNA by multiplex PCR. Extracted genomic DNA from each cell subset was distributed evenly across all wells of several immunoSEQ 96-well plates, and each plate was treated as a replicate. For sorted subsets, roughly 190 ng of genomic DNA, equivalent to 25,000 to 30,000 T cell genomes, went into each replicate PCR. Purified libraries were quantified with a Qubit 3.0 fluorometer, sized on a Bioanalyzer 2100, and re-quantified with the KAPA Library Quantification kit. Each immunoSEQ 96-well plate was sequenced on its own single-read 150-cycle Illumina NextSeq 550 flow cell. The paper's processing steps were these. Because the immunoSEQ output held only junctional sequences and lacked quality scores, the filtering could not match the filtering applied to full-length reads. To assign V/J genes and CDR3, sequences were annotated against IMGT germline references using PyIR, a Python wrapper for IgBLAST v1.9. Reads were filtered out if the reads had weak V/J assignments (E-value above 1e-6), no CDR3, stop codons, out-of-frame junctions, or ambiguous translated residues. A V3J clonotype was defined by an identical inferred V gene, J gene, and CDR3 amino acid sequence. The percentage overlap between two repertoires was calculated by dividing the number of shared unique clonotypes by the size of the smaller repertoire. Three approaches were used to assess repertoire richness: RTK rarefaction, the Chao1 estimator, and Recon v2.1 estimates of unobserved clonotypes. Generation probabilities were computed with OLGA for all TCRbeta clonotypes obtained by the gDNA method from several donors. The table was pulled from immuneACCESS by TCRdb, which kept in-frame rearrangements only. Such tables lose some clones; where checked, under half of the loss comes from unresolved V genes, and the rest has no known cause. V, J and clone size derive from that table, while D and trimming were established from the DNA sequence. Recorded for this sample are 1,400,000 or so clones; about 98.5% of them occurred a single time. 0.36% of the sample is in the top ten clones.

Trimming takes 8 bases off V and 4 bases off J; junction bases not matched to a gene: 7. From cysteine to phenylalanine, the CDR3 is 13 amino acids long. Of all the DNA, just the CDR3 is kept, 39 bases in frame from base 1. Reading the germline V gene (reference sequence) gives CDR1 GTSNPN and CDR2 SVGIG. Study-wide conclusions, independent of this receptor: Larger estimated clonotype richness was generally found for naive subsets than for memory subsets. Based on pairwise subsampling, the degree of clonotype sharing among donors was expected to be affected by sequencing depth. Even with the large sequencing depth, rarefaction of the sorted-subset datasets indicated that sequencing was incomplete. Across a few donors, roughly 5% of naive CD4, around 3.3% of naive CD8, 2% to 2.5% of memory CD4, and about 0.4% of memory CD8 clonotypes were shared. The small number of donors limited the genetic and exposure-history diversity represented. Sampling was limited to blood, and TCR repertoires in tissue likely differ from TCR repertoires in blood. Compared with non-shared clonotypes, clonotypes shared by all four sorted-subset donors had higher generation probabilities.

The sample taken for sequencing was naive CD4+ T cells sorted from blood. In the paper's terms, the cell subset or site label means: CD45RA+ positively selected. Rearrangement joined TRBV30 to TRBJ1-4, with TRBD1 matching 7 junction bases. This clonotype originated in a young man in good health. Read as DNA, the sequence is TGTGCCGGAAAAGGGGGCCATAATGAAAAACTGTTTTTT. This translates into CAGKGGHNEKLFF.